The 16 T cell receptor beta chains listed next were all sequenced from one sample in a study of blood T cells in healthy people across ages. Then a second PCR, running about 6 to 11 cycles, was carried out with a sample-barcoded 5' primer and a J-beta primer mix. Via MiXCR, TCRdb re-called the 5' RACE reads, giving one row per CDR3 protein. This sample has about 680,000 distinct CDR3 sequences, with around half found just once. Sequences were obtained from blood. All receptors come from a woman in her sixties or seventies in good health.

This chain connects TRBV20-1 to TRBJ2-4; 13 nucleotides agree with TRBD2. The end of the DNA fits TRBJ2-7 better, so the J call may be wrong. The CDR3 totals 18 residues. Germline V gene data show CDR1 as DFQATT and CDR2 as SNEGSKA (reference sequence). The CDR3 DNA is TGCAGTGCTAGAGATCCCGCCGGGACTAGCGGGACTATTTACGAGCAGTACTTC. Amino acid sequence: CSARDPAGTSGTIYEQYF.

The sample holds many counts of this clonotype. The J gene is TRBJ2-7, the V gene TRBV27; D not resolved. CDR3 length equals 14 residues. Germline CDR1 and CDR2: MNHEY and SMNVEV (reference sequence). With 8 bases removed from V and 1 base from J, the gap between germline ends came to 15 bases. DNA for the CDR3: TGTGCCAGCGGGCTGGGTGGTGGATCCTACGAGCAGTACTTC. Protein sequence: CASGLGGGSYEQYF.

The rearrangement joins TRBV6-5 to TRBJ2-1; 10 bases agree with TRBD1. J was trimmed by 8 bases and V by 3 bases; bases with no gene match: 7. The CDR3 runs 15 residues. Germline CDR1 MNHEY, CDR2 SVGAGI. This CDR3 reads CASSYRDRGRDEQFF. The CDR3 nucleotides read TGTGCCAGCAGTTATCGGGACAGGGGTAGGGATGAGCAGTTCTTC.

The rearrangement joins TRBV20-1 to TRBJ2-1, with D maybe TRBD2 (5 bases). The CDR3 covers 16 residues. Per the germline V gene, CDR1 is DFQATT and CDR2 is SNEGSKA (reference sequence). Trimming cost V 1 base and J 1 base, with 14 bases left between them. The CDR3 here is CSARVGSSWSYNEQFF. DNA for the CDR3: TGCAGTGCTAGAGTGGGGAGTAGTTGGTCCTACAATGAGCAGTTCTTC.

The V and J genes are TRBV5-1 and TRBJ2-5; D assignment may be TRBD1 or TRBD2 (5 bases each). V dropped 4 bases and J dropped 2 bases, with 12 bases sitting between them. The V gene's germline CDR1 is SGHRS and CDR2 YFSETQ. The CDR3 consists of 14 residues. The CDR3 region has the DNA TGCGCCAGCAGCGATACAGGAGGACAAGAGACCCAGTACTTC. This sequence encodes CASSDTGGQETQYF.

This clonotype has just a few counts. The chain joins TRBV29-1 to TRBJ1-1; D remains unclear. The CDR3 has 15 amino acids. The V gene lost 8 bases and the J gene lost 5 bases, with 24 bases spanning the gap. Germline V gives CDR1 SQVTM, CDR2 ANQGSEA. The CDR3 region is CSIMSPAFRWTEAFF. The CDR3 DNA reads TGCAGCATAATGTCTCCGGCCTTCAGATGGACTGAAGCTTTCTTT.

This clonotype was seen a handful of times. Here the CDR3 DNA reads TGCGCCAGCAGCCAAGACTACAATCAGCCCCAGCATTTT. This encodes CASSQDYNQPQHF. The genes are TRBV4-3 and TRBJ1-5; D not certain. Germline V gene data show CDR1 as LGHNA and CDR2 as YSLEER. Trimming took 0 bases from V and 3 from J, leaving 3 bases between them. The CDR3 spans 13 residues.

The chain recombines TRBV29-1 with TRBJ2-5; no reliable D call. Germline assignment: CDR1 SQVTM and CDR2 ANQGSEA. V lost 4 bases and J lost 11, with 14 bases in between. The CDR3 sequence is 11 residues long. CDR3 region: CSVGPPYEQYF. CDR3 nucleotide sequence: TGCAGCGTTGGTCCCCCCTACGAACAGTACTTC.

In the case of this clonotype: The junction departs from the called germline gene at one end, perhaps through a read error. This chain connects TRBV6-6 to TRBJ1-2; weak D call: TRBD1 (5 bases). CDR3 length: 13 residues. Germline V gene sequence: CDR1 MNHNY, CDR2 SVGAGI (reference sequence). The CDR3 nucleotides read TGCGCCAGCAGTTCCGGGACGGTGTCTGGCTACATCTTC. This translates into CASSSGTVSGYIF.

There are a few counts of this clonotype. The rearrangement uses TRBV7-2 and TRBJ1-1; 7 nucleotides align to TRBD1. Germline assignment: CDR1 SGHTA and CDR2 FQGNSA. The CDR3 has 14 amino acids. Trimming at V came to 6 bases and at J to 1 base, leaving 5 bases not matched to a gene. This chain's CDR3 is CASRTGASNTEAFF. The CDR3 nucleotides read TGTGCCAGCAGAACAGGGGCATCGAACACTGAAGCTTTCTTT.

Notes on this clonotype: Germline is not matched at one junction end, which may reflect a read error. The chain combines TRBV25-1 with TRBJ1-2; 12 bases fit TRBD1. This CDR3 has 16 amino acids. Germline CDR1 is MGHDK and CDR2 is SYGVNS. In DNA, the CDR3 is TGTGCCGGCAGTCCGGGACAGGGGGCATTAAGATATGGCTACACCTTC. Amino acids: CAGSPGQGALRYGYTF.

This clonotype was seen a handful of times. J is TRBJ1-6 and V is TRBV5-1; TRBD1 aligns across 9 bases. The length of the CDR3 is 15 residues. V lost 4 bases and J lost 10; bases outside the gene matches: 9. Germline loops: CDR1 SGHRS, CDR2 YFSETQ. CDR3 in DNA: TGCGCCAGCAGCGGTGGACAGGGGATAGGCTCACCCCTCCACTTT. This gives the protein CASSGGQGIGSPLHF.

The table lists this clonotype with a few counts. This chain joins TRBV4-3 and TRBJ2-1; TRBD2 aligns across 7 bases. Germline V gene lookup returns CDR1 LGHNA and CDR2 YSLEER. V lost 1 base, J lost 8 bases, and 8 bases stayed unmatched. The CDR3 extends over 15 amino acids. The CDR3 sequence is CASSQVPFAGDEQFF. CDR3 coding DNA: TGCGCCAGCAGCCAAGTTCCATTTGCGGGAGATGAGCAGTTCTTC.

The table lists this clonotype with a few counts. The chain uses TRBV6-2 or TRBV6-3 and TRBJ2-5, with D possibly matching TRBD1 (6 bases). The CDR3 is made up of 14 amino acids. Germline CDR1 reads MNHEY; CDR2 reads SVGEGT. Deletions cut 6 bases from V and 5 bases from J, with 16 bases between. The CDR3 region is CASSGQLVGETQYF. The CDR3 region has the DNA TGTGCCAGCAGCGGACAGCTTGTGGGGGAGACCCAGTACTTC.

The rearrangement uses TRBV6-5 and TRBJ2-7, with D perhaps TRBD1 (5 bases). Germline assignment: CDR1 MNHEY and CDR2 SVGAGI. The CDR3 has 12 residues. V was pared by 11 bases and J by 2 bases, with 13 bases between. The CDR3 reads CASQTGTYEQYF. DNA for the CDR3: TGTGCCTCGCAAACAGGAACCTACGAGCAGTACTTC.

Comment on this clonotype: An end of the junction does not agree with germline; a read error may underlie this. The chain carries TRBV28 and TRBJ1-2; the D is unclear. The CDR3 spans 15 residues. CDR1 and CDR2 (germline): MDHEN, SYDVKM. CDR3 amino acids: CARSFPGRANYSYTF. The CDR3 DNA reads TGTGCCAGAAGTTTCCCCGGGAGGGCGAACTATAGCTACACCTTC.